Following are 14 T cell receptor beta chains from one sample sequenced in a study of blood T cell repertoires in COVID-19 (dated by TCRdb to about 2020). Library construction relied on the immunoSEQ multiplex PCR assay. In TCRdb, the immuneACCESS table is reduced to in-frame sequences with V and J assigned. These tables do not hold every clone; where another copy was compared, an unresolved V gene accounts for under half, and the others remain unexplained. The sample yields 240,000 or so clones; around 85% were counted once. 6.2% of the sample rests with the top ten. The sequenced sample was peripheral blood. Receptor source: a man aged 55 to 70 with acute or convalescent COVID-19.

The rearrangement joins TRBV12-3 or TRBV12-4 to TRBJ1-5; 7 nucleotides align to TRBD1. With V trimmed by 5 bases and J by 6 bases, 4 bases remained unmatched. CDR3 length: 13 amino acids. In DNA form, the CDR3 reads TGTGCCAGCAGTATGACAGGGAGTCAGCCCCAGCATTTT. Translation gives CASSMTGSQPQHF.

The rearrangement links TRBV3-1 (or the pseudogene TRBV3-2) to TRBJ2-5; 8 bases are a match to TRBD2. The CDR3 length is 16 residues. Germline-derived CDR1 and CDR2 are LGHDT and YNNKEL (reference sequence). The ends lost 4 bases at V and 5 bases at J; junction bases unmatched: 12. CDR3 sequence: CASSPTGAGVWETQYF. As DNA, the CDR3 is TGTGCCAGCAGCCCGACCGGAGCGGGAGTTTGGGAGACCCAGTACTTC.

The CDR3 nucleotides read TGTGCCAGCAGCTTAGTGCTGTCTAGCGTGATGGGCCATGAGCAGTTCTTC. It encodes CASSLVLSSVMGHEQFF. The chain recombines TRBV7-9 with TRBJ2-1, with D tentatively TRBD2 (6 bases). The CDR3 spans 17 residues. Germline V lookup: CDR1 SEHNR, CDR2 FQNEAQ (reference sequence). The V gene lost 1 base and the J gene lost 8 bases, with 21 bases spanning the gap.

In this sample, this clone turned up once. The chain recombines TRBV19 with TRBJ1-5, with D maybe TRBD1 (5 bases). The CDR3 is made up of 17 amino acids. Germline assignment: CDR1 LNHDA and CDR2 SQIVND (reference sequence). V lost 1 base and J 3 bases, leaving 16 bases between the germline ends. CDR3 residues: CASSIAPRQLNNQPQHF. The CDR3, as DNA: TGTGCCAGTAGTATAGCCCCGAGACAGTTAAACAATCAGCCCCAGCATTTT.

This clone was detected only a few times. V and J are TRBV25-1 and TRBJ2-2; no firm D call. Germline V CDR1 and CDR2: MGHDK, SYGVNS. The CDR3 totals 12 residues. V lost 6 bases and J lost 3, with 5 bases in between. The CDR3 DNA follows: TGTGCCAGCAGGCTATACACCGGGGAGCTGTTTTTT. Translation gives CASRLYTGELFF.

The chain links TRBV7-7 to TRBJ1-3, with 9 bases identical to TRBD1. From germline, CDR1 is SSHAT and CDR2 FNYEAQ (reference sequence). CDR3 length: 13 residues. As DNA, the CDR3 is TGTGCTATAGGACAGGGGATGGGAAACACCATATATTTT. Its translation: CAIGQGMGNTIYF.

V is TRBV19 and J is TRBJ1-4; 9 bases are a match to TRBD1. This CDR3 contains 14 residues. The junction had 3 bases not matched to a gene; V was cut back by 3 bases and J by 7 bases. CDR1 LNHDA and CDR2 SQIVND come from the germline V gene (reference sequence). The CDR3 bases are TGTGCCAGTAGTATGGGACAGGGTAGTGAAAAACTGTTTTTT. Its translation is CASSMGQGSEKLFF. The full variable domain, completed using reference TRBV19 and TRBJ1-4, is DGGITQSPKYLFRKEGQNVTLSCEQNLNHDAMYWYRQDPGQGLRLIYYSQIVNDFQKGDIAEGYSVSREKKESFPLTVTSAQKNPTAFYLCASSMGQGSEKLFFGSGTQLSVL.

The genes are TRBV6-2 or TRBV6-3 and TRBJ1-2; possibly TRBD1 for D (5 bases). Trimming stripped 0 bases from V and 8 bases from J, with 10 bases between. This CDR3 spans 13 amino acids. CDR1 and CDR2 (germline): MNHEY, SVGEGT. Here the CDR3 reads CASSYSGGSGYTF. DNA for the CDR3: TGTGCCAGCAGTTACTCGGGGGGAAGCGGCTACACCTTC.

The rearrangement links TRBV5-1 to TRBJ1-2; D uncertain. The length of the CDR3 is 15 residues. Germline V gene data show CDR1 as SGHRS and CDR2 as YFSETQ. The V gene lost 0 bases and the J gene lost 0 bases, with 9 bases spanning the gap. CDR3 coding DNA: TGCGCCAGCAGCTTGGCCGCCAGATCTAACTATGGCTACACCTTC. It specifies CASSLAARSNYGYTF.

The J gene is TRBJ2-5, the V gene TRBV6-2 or TRBV6-3, with 10 bases identical to TRBD1. The germline V gene encodes CDR1 MNHEY and CDR2 SVGEGT. The CDR3 is 16 residues long. V gave up 6 bases and J gave up 3 bases; unmatched junction bases: 10. In DNA, the CDR3 is TGTGCCAGCAGCTCCTTAGGGGACAGGGGAGAAGAGACCCAGTACTTC. Translation: CASSSLGDRGEETQYF.

This clone was counted a few times. The V gene is TRBV4-3, the J gene TRBJ1-2; 9 nucleotides agree with TRBD1. CDR3 length equals 17 residues. The V gene end was trimmed by 0 bases and the J gene end by 5 bases; junction bases not matched to a gene: 10. Germline V gene sequence: CDR1 LGHNA, CDR2 YSLEER. CDR3 sequence (DNA): TGCGCCAGCAGCCAAGAGCCCCCGGGACAGGGATTTTATGGCTACACCTTC. As protein: CASSQEPPGQGFYGYTF.

The gene calls are TRBV5-1 and TRBJ2-7, with D perhaps TRBD2 (6 bases). V lost 7 bases, J lost 0 bases, and 14 bases lay in between. Germline V gene sequence: CDR1 SGHRS, CDR2 YFSETQ. The CDR3 loop spans 14 amino acids. CDR3 sequence reads: CASRQETSSYEQYF. Written as DNA, the CDR3 is TGCGCCAGCCGGCAGGAGACTAGCTCCTACGAGCAGTACTTC.

This clone was recorded only once. The CDR3 protein is CASSSPDQPQHF. In nucleotides, the CDR3 is TGTGCCAGCAGTTCCCCCGATCAGCCCCAGCATTTT. V usage is TRBV27 and J usage is TRBJ1-5; D is ambiguous. Germline V lookup: CDR1 MNHEY, CDR2 SMNVEV (reference sequence). V lost 4 bases, J lost 5 bases, and 6 bases lay in between. The CDR3 has 12 amino acids.

This clone was counted once. Its ends do not fully match the called genes, so a read error is possible. This CDR3 is also generated by other DNA sequences in the sample. The CDR3 spells CASTIGGNNEKLFF. The CDR3, as DNA: TGTGCCAGCACCATTGGAGGGAATAATGAAAAACTATTTTTT. The rearrangement links TRBV28 to TRBJ1-4; no clear D gene. The V gene's germline CDR1 is MDHEN and CDR2 SYDVKM. The CDR3 is 14 residues long.